One T cell receptor beta chain is described in this entry. The CDR3 contains 20 residues. V was pared by 4 bases and J by 0 bases, with 13 bases of the junction left unmatched. CDR1 and CDR2 from the germline V gene are SGHNT and YYREEE (reference sequence). Sequencing used immunoSEQ multiplex PCR; TCRdb keeps in-frame clones, though not all of them. The sample includes around 200,000 clones, roughly 93% of them seen just once. The data were taken from a study of control samples from healthy donors and cancer patients. The chain employs TRBV5-4 and TRBJ2-3, with 14 bases identical to TRBD2. The clonotype comes from a young man in good health. The specimen sequenced was blood. CDR3 sequence: CASSPTSGGATFYSTDTQYF. In DNA, the CDR3 is TGTGCCAGCAGCCCGACTAGCGGGGGGGCCACTTTTTATAGCACAGATACGCAGTATTTT.